This T cell receptor beta chain appears in the sequencing data of a study of PD-L1 blockade in urothelial cancer. This CDR3 comprises 15 residues. V shed 4 bases and J 3 bases; nucleotides not matched to a gene: 8. Germline lookup yields CDR1 MGHRA and CDR2 YSYEKL. The assay was immunoSEQ multiplex PCR, and TCRdb's table has in-frame clones only and misses some. The table has approximately 79,000 clones, approximately 90% seen once. Time point here: peripheral blood 6 weeks after treatment start. The V gene is TRBV4-1, the J gene TRBJ1-2, with TRBD1 matching 7 bases. The receptor was isolated from a woman older than 75 with urothelial cancer. The material sequenced was PBMCs, taken around atezolizumab (anti-PD-L1) treatment. CDR3 amino acids: CASSPRGTGDYGYTF. In DNA form, the CDR3 reads TGCGCCAGCAGCCCCCGCGGAACAGGGGACTATGGCTACACCTTC.